This TCR beta chain is from a study of PD-1 blockade in mismatch repair-deficient tumors. The protocol was immunoSEQ multiplex PCR, while the TCRdb copy is restricted to in-frame clones and leaves out a portion. The table includes roughly 14,000 clones, approximately 90% detected once. General study points: After pembrolizumab, tumor-resident clones rose rapidly, then generally contracted before radiologic responses.

Notes on this clone: The antigen is undetermined.

V shed 3 bases and J 3 bases; nucleotides not matched to a gene: 1. CDR1 is SGHRS and CDR2 is YFSETQ in the germline V gene. CDR3 length: 13 amino acids. Time point indicated: roughly ten-day in vitro stimulation with candidate neoantigen peptide 6. All patients were mismatch repair deficient, assessed by either PCR or immunohistochemistry. The TCR-sequenced patients were a few responders to pembrolizumab. Cells were stimulated approximately 9 days with each of under ten ELISpot-reactive neoantigens. The rearrangement joins TRBV5-1 to TRBJ2-7, with TRBD1 matching 9 bases. The source is an adult with mismatch repair-deficient cancer. Sequenced material: cells cultured in vitro, taken from a patient treated with pembrolizumab. The CDR3 DNA reads as TGCGCCAGCAGCTCGGGACAGGGCTACGAGCAGTACTTC. Amino acids: CASSSGQGYEQYF.